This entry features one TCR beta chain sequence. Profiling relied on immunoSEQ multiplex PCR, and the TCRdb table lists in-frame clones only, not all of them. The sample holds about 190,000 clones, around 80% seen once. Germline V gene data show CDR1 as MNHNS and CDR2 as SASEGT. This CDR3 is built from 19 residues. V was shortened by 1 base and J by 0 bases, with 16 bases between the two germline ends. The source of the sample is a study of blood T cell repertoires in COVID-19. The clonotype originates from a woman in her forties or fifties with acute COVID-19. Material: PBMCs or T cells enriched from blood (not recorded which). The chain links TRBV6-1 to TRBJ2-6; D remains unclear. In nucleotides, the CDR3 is TGTGCCAGCAGTGAAGAACGAAACACCTACAGCTCTGGGGCCAACGTCCTGACTTTC. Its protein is CASSEERNTYSSGANVLTF.